These 31 T cell receptor beta chains originate from one sample sequenced in a study of blood T cell repertoires in COVID-19. The data were produced by immunoSEQ multiplex PCR, yet TCRdb's version contains in-frame clones alone and is incomplete. The profile shows 100,000 to 150,000 clones, about two thirds of them singletons. The sample was peripheral blood. These TCRs come from a human donor with acute or convalescent COVID-19. The donor label of this sample is uncertain.

The CDR3 loop reads CAISENDRGNTEAFF. The CDR3 nucleotides read TGTGCCATCAGTGAGAATGACAGGGGGAACACTGAAGCTTTCTTT. The J gene is TRBJ1-1, the V gene TRBV10-3; 8 bases are a match to TRBD1. Trimming took 2 bases from V and 1 from J; bases not matched to a gene: 3. This CDR3 comprises 15 residues. In germline, CDR1 is ENHRY, CDR2 SYGVKD.

This chain uses TRBV4-1 with TRBJ1-2; D may be TRBD1 (6 bases). The CDR3 sequence is 16 residues long. Trimming stripped 0 bases from V and 4 bases from J, with 15 bases between. Germline CDR1 and CDR2: MGHRA and YSYEKL. The CDR3 DNA sequence: TGCGCCAGCAGCCAAGAGGGTACAGGGTCCGTCTATGGCTACACCTTC. Protein: CASSQEGTGSVYGYTF.

The chain is built from TRBV28 and TRBJ1-3; 7 nucleotides match TRBD1. This CDR3 comprises 15 residues. V lost 6 bases to trimming and J lost 2 bases; unmatched junction nucleotides: 7. CDR1 and CDR2 (germline): MDHEN, SYDVKM. This chain's CDR3 is CASRGPGGPGNTIYF. The CDR3 region has the DNA TGTGCCAGCAGGGGCCCAGGGGGTCCTGGAAACACCATATATTTT.

This clone was recorded a few times. The chain is built from TRBV10-3 and TRBJ1-1, with a possible D match to TRBD1 (6 bases). The CDR3 runs to 14 residues. The V end was cut by 1 base, the J end by 3 bases, with 9 bases between. Germline lookup yields CDR1 ENHRY and CDR2 SYGVKD. The CDR3 sequence is CAISELEGDTEAFF. In DNA, the CDR3 is TGTGCCATCAGTGAGTTAGAGGGGGACACTGAAGCTTTCTTT.

The chain combines TRBV10-2 with TRBJ2-1; 8 bases agree with TRBD2. The germline CDR1 and CDR2 sequences are WSHSY and SAAADI. V lost 3 bases, J lost 6 bases, and 4 bases stayed unmatched. The CDR3 is 14 residues long. The CDR3 coding sequence is TGCGCCAGCAGTGACAGGGCGGGAGGCAATGAGCAGTTCTTC. Its translation is CASSDRAGGNEQFF.

The V call is TRBV9, the J call TRBJ2-1; TRBD2 aligns across 9 bases. The CDR3 consists of 19 residues. Germline CDR1 and CDR2: SGDLS and YYNGEE. V trimming: 0 bases; J trimming: 1 base; junction bases outside the gene matches: 11. CDR3: CASSVATPSGAHSYNEQFF. The CDR3 region has the DNA TGTGCCAGCAGCGTAGCTACCCCTAGCGGGGCGCATTCCTACAATGAGCAGTTCTTC.

The table lists this clone with many counts. V gene TRBV9 combines with J gene TRBJ2-5; 13 nucleotides line up with TRBD2. With V trimmed by 2 bases and J by 5 bases, 3 bases remained unmatched. The germline V gene encodes CDR1 SGDLS and CDR2 YYNGEE. This CDR3 contains 15 residues. The CDR3 sequence: CASSVTSGGFETQYF. Written as DNA, the CDR3 is TGTGCCAGCAGCGTGACTAGCGGGGGGTTTGAGACCCAGTACTTC.

This clone came up a few times. The rearrangement links TRBV6-5 to TRBJ1-1; TRBD1 might be the D (5 bases). The germline V gene has CDR1 MNHEY and CDR2 SVGAGI. The CDR3 is 15 residues long. Trimming removed 5 bases from V and 3 bases from J, with 16 bases in between. DNA for the CDR3: TGTGCCAGCAGTCTCGGGAGGGGTCGGCACACTGAAGCTTTCTTT. Protein sequence: CASSLGRGRHTEAFF.

The chain combines TRBV6-4 with TRBJ1-1, with TRBD1 matching 7 bases. V trimming: 6 bases; J trimming: 3 bases; junction bases outside the gene matches: 10. Germline CDR1 and CDR2: MRHNA and SNTAGT. The CDR3 is 15 amino acids. In DNA form, the CDR3 reads TGTGCCAGCAGGGCAGGACAGGTCAGCCACACTGAAGCTTTCTTT. The encoded protein is CASRAGQVSHTEAFF.

The chain has TRBV6-2 or TRBV6-3 and TRBJ2-1; TRBD2 aligns across 11 bases. The CDR3 runs 16 residues. Losses at the gene ends were 6 bases for V and 8 bases for J; bases not matched to a gene: 12. Germline-derived CDR1 and CDR2 are MNHEY and SVGEGT. The CDR3 loop reads CASSPYYSGGAYEQFF. The DNA of the CDR3 is TGTGCCAGCAGCCCTTACTATAGCGGGGGGGCCTATGAGCAGTTCTTC.

The chain links TRBV3-1 (or the pseudogene TRBV3-2) to TRBJ2-1; unclear D gene. Germline V CDR1 and CDR2: LGHDT, YNNKEL (reference sequence). Trimming left V 1 base short and J 4 bases short, with 8 bases between. This CDR3 contains 14 residues. CDR3 protein: CASSQGEPYNEQFF. For the CDR3, the DNA is TGTGCCAGCAGCCAAGGAGAACCTTACAATGAGCAGTTCTTC.

This clone was seen only a few times. V and J are TRBV15 and TRBJ1-2; 9 bases line up with TRBD1. This CDR3 contains 16 residues. CDR1 and CDR2 from the germline V gene are LNHNV and YYDKDF (reference sequence). V lost 1 base to trimming and J lost 8 bases; unmatched junction nucleotides: 11. Here the CDR3 DNA reads TGTGCCACCAGCAGAGCGGGGCCGGGACAGGGAGGGGGCTACACCTTC. Amino acid sequence: CATSRAGPGQGGGYTF.

The genes are TRBV10-2 and TRBJ2-5, with D perhaps TRBD2 (5 bases). Germline V gene sequence: CDR1 WSHSY, CDR2 SAAADI. The CDR3 is made up of 13 amino acids. Trimming stripped 3 bases from V and 5 bases from J, with 10 bases between. CDR3 amino acids: CASSDLAPETQYF. CDR3 DNA: TGCGCCAGCAGTGACCTAGCTCCGGAGACCCAGTACTTC.

V is TRBV3-1 (or the pseudogene TRBV3-2) and J is TRBJ2-7; TRBD1 agrees at 9 bases. With 7 bases clipped from V and 3 bases from J, the junction kept 10 bases outside the gene matches. Germline V gene data show CDR1 as LGHDT and CDR2 as YNNKEL (reference sequence). The CDR3 sequence is 15 residues long. As DNA, the CDR3 is TGTGCCAGCACCCCGCGGGACAGGGCCTACTACGAGCAGTACTTC. Its translation: CASTPRDRAYYEQYF.

The chain uses TRBV5-6 and TRBJ2-7, with D maybe TRBD2 (5 bases). The V gene's germline CDR1 is SGHDT and CDR2 YYEEEE. This CDR3 has 13 amino acids. Trimming cost V 1 base and J 0 bases, with 5 bases left between them. The CDR3 reads CASSLRDSYEQYF. The CDR3 DNA reads as TGTGCCAGCAGCTTGCGGGACTCCTACGAGCAGTACTTC.

The chain joins TRBV24-1 to TRBJ2-1; D is undetermined. This CDR3 comprises 12 residues. CDR1 KGHDR and CDR2 SFDVKD come from the germline V gene. V was clipped by 3 bases and J by 7 bases, with 6 bases between them. The chain's CDR3 is CATSDQFNEQFF. In DNA, the CDR3 is TGTGCCACCAGTGATCAATTTAATGAGCAGTTCTTC.

The CDR3 loop reads CSFYRGDSYNEQFF. In DNA form, the CDR3 reads TGCAGCTTTTACAGGGGGGACTCCTACAATGAGCAGTTCTTC. This rearrangement joins TRBV29-1 to TRBJ2-1, with 8 nucleotides matching TRBD1. Trimming at V came to 8 bases and at J to 0 bases, leaving 6 bases not matched to a gene. The CDR3 runs 14 residues. In germline, CDR1 is SQVTM, CDR2 ANQGSEA.

This chain uses TRBV24-1 with TRBJ1-2, with 7 bases lining up with TRBD1. The CDR3 consists of 15 residues. With 5 bases clipped from V and 5 bases from J, the junction kept 10 bases outside the gene matches. CDR1 and CDR2 from the germline V gene are KGHDR and SFDVKD. CDR3 loop: CATSGIRDSEYGYTF. The CDR3 region has the DNA TGTGCCACCAGTGGTATCCGGGACAGCGAATATGGCTACACCTTC.

This clone was recorded many times. The chain couples TRBV5-1 to TRBJ2-1; 7 nucleotides line up with TRBD2. The CDR3 runs 14 residues. Germline V gene data show CDR1 as SGHRS and CDR2 as YFSETQ. The trim removed 2 bases at V and 8 bases at J, leaving 7 bases unmatched. Written as DNA, the CDR3 is TGCGCCAGCAGCTTAGCGGGGCCCCCTTATGAGCAGTTCTTC. This encodes CASSLAGPPYEQFF.

To note about this clone: A junction end diverges from the germline sequence, so it may reflect a read error. This rearrangement joins TRBV20-1 to TRBJ1-2; D remains ambiguous. Germline V CDR1 and CDR2: DFQATT, SNEGSKA (reference sequence). The CDR3 covers 10 residues. The CDR3 sequence: CSAWEGALSF. The CDR3 nucleotides are TGCAGTGCTTGGGAGGGAGCCCTCTCCTTC.

The chain uses TRBV10-2 and TRBJ2-5; D is perhaps TRBD2 (7 bases). From germline, CDR1 is WSHSY and CDR2 SAAADI. The CDR3 has 13 residues. Trimming stripped 7 bases from V and 4 bases from J, with 13 bases between. This CDR3 reads CASKRGAGETQYF. The CDR3 DNA follows: TGCGCCAGCAAACGGGGGGCCGGAGAGACCCAGTACTTC.

This chain joins TRBV3-1 (or the pseudogene TRBV3-2) and TRBJ2-3, with 9 bases aligning to TRBD2. V trimming: 3 bases; J trimming: 0 bases; junction bases outside the gene matches: 10. This CDR3 is 18 amino acids long. Germline V CDR1 and CDR2: LGHDT, YNNKEL (reference sequence). CDR3: CASSHPAGTSSSTDTQYF. Written as DNA, the CDR3 is TGTGCCAGCAGCCACCCCGCCGGGACTAGCTCTAGCACAGATACGCAGTATTTT.

In its sample, this clone was seen once. V and J are TRBV5-4 and TRBJ2-7, with 8 bases aligning to TRBD2. V dropped 5 bases and J dropped 3; count of bases not matched to a gene: 13. The germline gives CDR1 SGHNT, CDR2 YYREEE (reference sequence). This CDR3 region has 16 residues. The CDR3 region has the DNA TGTGCCAGCAGGAGAGTATCGGGGGGGCCCATCTACGAGCAGTACGTC. This encodes CASRRVSGGPIYEQYV.

The gene calls are TRBV12-3 or TRBV12-4 and TRBJ1-1; no reliable D call. Between the trimmed V and J ends, which lost 7 bases and 6 bases, there was a span of 9 bases. The CDR3 extends over 11 amino acids. The CDR3 protein is CASKMRSEAFF. The CDR3 region has the DNA TGTGCCAGCAAGATGCGTTCTGAAGCTTTCTTT.

The chain carries TRBV7-2 and TRBJ2-4, with 11 bases lining up with TRBD1. Germline CDR1 is SGHTA and CDR2 is FQGNSA. The junction had 6 bases not matched to a gene; V was cut back by 2 bases and J by 3 bases. There are 17 residues in the CDR3. CDR3 sequence (DNA): TGTGCCAGCAGCTTAAAGCAGGGACAGGGGGGCAAAAACATTCAGTACTTC. It codes for CASSLKQGQGGKNIQYF.

This clone has a handful of counts. The chain employs TRBV5-4 and TRBJ2-6; 9 positions agree with TRBD1. Trimming cost V 2 bases and J 4 bases; bases outside gene matches: 7. CDR1 is SGHNT and CDR2 is YYREEE in the germline V gene (reference sequence). The CDR3 is 17 residues long. CDR3 DNA sequence: TGTGCCAGCAGCTTAGGGGACAGGGCGTCGGGGGCCAACGTCCTGACTTTC. The encoded protein is CASSLGDRASGANVLTF.

This clone has just a few counts. The J gene is TRBJ1-6, the V gene TRBV15; D gene unclear. V dropped 5 bases and J dropped 8 bases, with 13 bases sitting between them. In germline, CDR1 is LNHNV, CDR2 YYDKDF (reference sequence). The CDR3 contains 14 residues. The CDR3 nucleotides read TGTGCCACCAGCCGTAACAGCGGATATTCACCCCTCCACTTT. Protein product: CATSRNSGYSPLHF.

V usage is TRBV5-8 and J usage is TRBJ1-5; a possible D gene is TRBD1 (5 bases). Deletions cut 1 base from V and 8 bases from J, with 10 bases between. The CDR3 is made up of 13 amino acids. Germline CDR1 and CDR2: SGHTS and YDEGEE. CDR3 region: CASSLYGGEPQHF. The CDR3 region has the DNA TGTGCCAGCAGCTTGTACGGGGGGGAGCCCCAGCATTTT.

The chain is built from TRBV19 and TRBJ1-1; 9 bases are shared with TRBD1. CDR1 is LNHDA and CDR2 is SQIVND in the germline V gene (reference sequence). Trimming took 4 bases from V and 6 from J; bases not matched to a gene: 9. The CDR3 totals 15 residues. CDR3 protein: CASSTIATGGPEAFF. CDR3 DNA: TGTGCCAGTAGTACAATAGCCACAGGGGGCCCTGAAGCTTTCTTT.

The V and J genes are TRBV9 and TRBJ2-1; TRBD2 is a possible D gene (5 bases). The CDR3 length is 16 residues. The V gene lost 0 bases and the J gene lost 4 bases, with 14 bases spanning the gap. The germline gives CDR1 SGDLS, CDR2 YYNGEE. CDR3 DNA: TGTGCCAGCAGCGTAGATCCGCGAGGGAGTTACAATGAGCAGTTCTTC. Protein sequence: CASSVDPRGSYNEQFF.

The chain is built from TRBV7-9 and TRBJ2-3, with D tentatively TRBD1 (5 bases). The germline V gene encodes CDR1 SEHNR and CDR2 FQNEAQ (reference sequence). CDR3 size: 17 residues. Trimming removed 3 bases from V and 0 bases from J, with 16 bases in between. CDR3: CASSFPGVRVSTDTQYF. DNA for the CDR3: TGTGCCAGCAGCTTCCCGGGTGTCAGGGTGAGCACAGATACGCAGTATTTT.